This passage covers 31 T cell receptor beta chains from one sample sequenced in a study of blood T cell repertoires in COVID-19. This table comes from immunoSEQ multiplex PCR, and its TCRdb copy is limited to in-frame clones, with some not included. This table holds around 250,000 clones, over 75% found once. Sequencing input: PBMCs or T cells enriched from blood (not recorded which). These receptors all stem from a woman aged 50 to 60 who had recovered from COVID-19.

The J gene is TRBJ2-7, the V gene TRBV28, with 8 bases that match TRBD1. V dropped 6 bases and J dropped 4; count of bases not matched to a gene: 5. The CDR3 consists of 13 residues. Germline V gene lookup returns CDR1 MDHEN and CDR2 SYDVKM. CDR3 sequence: CASSAGQGYEQYF. The DNA for the CDR3 is TGTGCCAGCAGCGCTGGACAGGGTTACGAGCAGTACTTC.

This clone has a single count. The chain joins TRBV28 to TRBJ1-3; no clear D gene. This CDR3 contains 14 residues. Germline V lookup: CDR1 MDHEN, CDR2 SYDVKM. Trimming took off 6 bases at V and 0 bases at J, with 9 bases between the two ends. CDR3 coding DNA: TGTGCCAGCAGATCCGGAGGCTCTGGAAACACCATATATTTT. Protein sequence: CASRSGGSGNTIYF.

The V gene is TRBV6-5, the J gene TRBJ2-7; 7 bases match TRBD2. V dropped 6 bases and J dropped 0; count of bases not matched to a gene: 8. The length of the CDR3 is 15 residues. Germline CDR1 MNHEY, CDR2 SVGAGI. CDR3: CASSRDYLYSYEQYF. CDR3 bases: TGTGCCAGCAGCCGGGACTACCTTTACTCCTACGAGCAGTACTTC.

The chain employs TRBV7-9 and TRBJ1-1, with D hard to call. This CDR3 spans 16 amino acids. Per the germline V gene, CDR1 is SEHNR and CDR2 is FQNEAQ (reference sequence). V gave up 5 bases and J gave up 2 bases, with 18 bases separating them. The DNA of the CDR3 is TGTGCCAGCAGCCCTACCTCCCGCAGGTCCAACACTGAAGCTTTCTTT. Translating it yields CASSPTSRRSNTEAFF.

This rearrangement joins TRBV18 to TRBJ2-7; D gene ambiguous. Deletions cut 6 bases from V and 3 bases from J, with 12 bases between. From germline, CDR1 is KGHSH and CDR2 LQKENI. This CDR3 has 13 amino acids. CDR3 amino acids: CASSTQAFYEQYF. CDR3 nucleotide sequence: TGTGCCAGCTCCACCCAGGCTTTCTACGAGCAGTACTTC.

The table lists this clone with a few counts. The CDR3 here is CASSFREGYETQYF. As DNA, the CDR3 is TGTGCCAGCAGTTTTCGGGAGGGCTATGAGACCCAGTACTTC. The rearrangement links TRBV28 to TRBJ2-5, with 8 bases identical to TRBD2. Germline CDR1 MDHEN, CDR2 SYDVKM. The CDR3 runs 14 residues. V shed 3 bases and J 5 bases; nucleotides not matched to a gene: 5. Full variable domain (rest looked up from reference TRBV28 and TRBJ2-5): DVKVTQSSRYLVKRTGEKVFLECVQDMDHENMFWYRQDPGLGLRLIYFSYDVKMKEKGDIPEGYSVSREKKERFSLILESASTNQTSMYLCASSFREGYETQYFGPGTRLLVL.

This clone came up once. The rearrangement links TRBV29-1 to TRBJ2-3, with TRBD2 matching over 12 bases. The CDR3 sequence is 14 residues long. Germline V lookup: CDR1 SQVTM, CDR2 ANQGSEA. The V gene end was trimmed by 7 bases and the J gene end by 6 bases; junction bases not matched to a gene: 8. The CDR3 DNA is TGCAGCGGCCAGCTAGCGGGAGGGCCTGATACGCAGTATTTT. The encoded protein is CSGQLAGGPDTQYF.

The V gene is TRBV6-5, the J gene TRBJ1-4; the match to TRBD1 covers 9 bases. The CDR3 runs to 14 residues. The V gene's germline CDR1 is MNHEY and CDR2 SVGAGI. Trimming removed 7 bases from V and 12 bases from J; junction bases left unmatched: 12. CDR3 sequence (DNA): TGTGCCAGCATTCCGACAGGGGGAGCAGGAGAACTGTTTTTT. Its protein is CASIPTGGAGELFF.

In its sample, this clone was seen once. This rearrangement joins TRBV5-6 to TRBJ2-3, with a weak D call TRBD2 (5 bases). From germline, CDR1 is SGHDT and CDR2 YYEEEE. There are 16 residues in the CDR3. The V gene lost 6 bases and the J gene lost 2 bases, with 19 bases spanning the gap. The CDR3 DNA sequence: TGTGCCAGCATTGTACGGAGGCTGGAGGCCACAGATACGCAGTATTTT. As protein: CASIVRRLEATDTQYF. Full variable domain (missing parts from reference TRBV5-6 and TRBJ2-3): DAGVTQSPTHLIKTRGQQVTLRCSPKSGHDTVSWYQQALGQGPQFIFQYYEEEERQRGNFPDRFSGHQFPNYSSELNVNALLLGDSALYLCASIVRRLEATDTQYFGPGTRLTVL.

V usage is TRBV19 and J usage is TRBJ1-6; unclear D gene. CDR3 length equals 14 residues. Looked up from germline, CDR1 is LNHDA and CDR2 is SQIVND (reference sequence). V dropped 5 bases and J dropped 7 bases, with 12 bases sitting between them. The CDR3 sequence is CASSPTDWNSPLHF. CDR3 nucleotide sequence: TGTGCCAGTAGTCCAACGGACTGGAATTCACCCCTCCACTTT. Full variable domain (missing parts from reference TRBV19 and TRBJ1-6): DGGITQSPKYLFRKEGQNVTLSCEQNLNHDAMYWYRQDPGQGLRLIYYSQIVNDFQKGDIAEGYSVSREKKESFPLTVTSAQKNPTAFYLCASSPTDWNSPLHFGNGTRLTVT.

The gene calls are TRBV7-3 and TRBJ2-3, with 8 bases matching TRBD1. J lost 3 bases, V lost 5 bases, and 4 bases had no gene match. The germline gives CDR1 SGHTA, CDR2 FQGTGA. This CDR3 region has 14 residues. Written as DNA, the CDR3 is TGTGCCAGCAGCCCAGGGACAGGAACAGATACGCAGTATTTT. Translating gives CASSPGTGTDTQYF.

This chain joins TRBV27 and TRBJ2-5, with TRBD2 identical over 11 bases. Trimming at V came to 5 bases and at J to 7 bases, leaving 12 bases not matched to a gene. Germline CDR1 and CDR2: MNHEY and SMNVEV (reference sequence). The CDR3 has 16 residues. The CDR3 DNA is TGTGCCAGCAGTGCCCCCGGGACTAGCGGCATACGGACCCAGTACTTC. This sequence encodes CASSAPGTSGIRTQYF.

CDR3 in DNA: TGTGCCAGCAGTACGGACAGGGTGGGCTATGGGACTGGAAACACCATATATTTT. It encodes CASSTDRVGYGTGNTIYF. The chain employs TRBV28 and TRBJ1-3; 8 positions match TRBD1. The CDR3 consists of 18 residues. CDR1 and CDR2 from the germline V gene are MDHEN and SYDVKM. J gave up 2 bases and V 5 bases, and 14 bases lay outside the gene matches.

The genes are TRBV5-4 and TRBJ1-2; D gene unclear. This CDR3 has 14 residues. Trimming removed 1 base from V and 0 bases from J, with 7 bases in between. CDR1 SGHNT and CDR2 YYREEE come from the germline V gene (reference sequence). The CDR3 protein is CASSLTVPNYGYTF. CDR3 nucleotide sequence: TGTGCCAGCAGCTTGACAGTCCCTAACTATGGCTACACCTTC.

V and J are TRBV3-1 (or the pseudogene TRBV3-2) and TRBJ1-5; the D gene is possibly TRBD1 (5 bases). Germline CDR1 is LGHDT and CDR2 is YNNKEL (reference sequence). The CDR3 spans 15 residues. V shed 1 base and J shed 3 bases, with 10 bases lying between them. In nucleotides, the CDR3 is TGTGCCAGCAGCCAAGGAATGGGGCTCAATCAGCCCCAGCATTTT. Its translation: CASSQGMGLNQPQHF.

This rearrangement joins TRBV19 to TRBJ1-2, with unresolved D. V lost 9 bases, J lost 2 bases, and 7 bases lay in between. CDR3 length: 11 amino acids. Germline V gives CDR1 LNHDA, CDR2 SQIVND (reference sequence). In DNA form, the CDR3 reads TGTGCCAGCAGCGAAAACTATGGCTACACCTTC. Its protein product is CASSENYGYTF.

V gene TRBV4-2 combines with J gene TRBJ2-1; 10 positions match TRBD2. With 1 base clipped from V and 8 bases from J, the junction kept 2 bases outside the gene matches. CDR3 length equals 14 residues. Germline V CDR1 and CDR2: LGHNA, YNFKEQ. The CDR3: CASSQVGTSDEQFF. The CDR3 DNA sequence: TGTGCCAGCAGCCAAGTCGGGACTAGCGATGAGCAGTTCTTC.

This chain links TRBV28 with TRBJ2-5; TRBD1 aligns across 8 bases. The CDR3 covers 13 residues. Germline V gene data show CDR1 as MDHEN and CDR2 as SYDVKM. Trimming at V came to 8 bases and at J to 5 bases, leaving 7 bases not matched to a gene. CDR3 sequence reads: CASQAGGLETQYF. Written as DNA, the CDR3 is TGTGCCAGCCAGGCAGGGGGCCTGGAGACCCAGTACTTC.

This clone was seen only a few times. The V gene is TRBV20-1, the J gene TRBJ1-3; TRBD1 agrees at 7 bases. The length of the CDR3 is 14 residues. V trimming: 5 bases; J trimming: 9 bases; junction bases outside the gene matches: 13. Germline V gives CDR1 DFQATT, CDR2 SNEGSKA (reference sequence). The CDR3 spells CSAGDQGSGGTIYF. The CDR3 DNA reads TGCAGTGCTGGTGACCAAGGCTCAGGGGGCACCATATATTTT.

This clone was found once. The chain links TRBV5-1 to TRBJ2-7; 10 positions agree with TRBD1. CDR1 is SGHRS, CDR2 YFSETQ, per germline. This CDR3 region has 15 residues. J lost 3 bases, V lost 4 bases, and 7 bases had no gene match. CDR3 in DNA: TGCGCCAGCAGCGCACCCCGGGACAGGGGCTACGAGCAGTACTTC. Amino acids: CASSAPRDRGYEQYF.

The V gene is TRBV5-1, the J gene TRBJ2-7; TRBD1 is a possible D gene (6 bases). CDR3 length: 15 amino acids. CDR1 is SGHRS, CDR2 YFSETQ, per germline. V was cut by 6 bases and J by 4 bases, with 20 bases left in between. The CDR3 sequence: CASTPLGTPGYEQYF. For the CDR3, the DNA is TGCGCCAGCACCCCCCTGGGGACACCGGGGTACGAGCAGTACTTC.

V gene TRBV15 combines with J gene TRBJ2-7, with TRBD2 identical over 7 bases. In germline, CDR1 is LNHNV, CDR2 YYDKDF (reference sequence). V dropped 2 bases and J dropped 5; count of bases not matched to a gene: 3. The CDR3 sequence is 13 residues long. The DNA of the CDR3 is TGTGCCACCAGCAGAACCGGGACTAACGAGCAGTACTTC. This encodes CATSRTGTNEQYF.

This clone was seen just once. The rearrangement uses TRBV10-2 and TRBJ1-5; D may be TRBD1 (5 bases). The germline V gene has CDR1 WSHSY and CDR2 SAAADI. V was clipped by 3 bases and J by 9 bases, with 9 bases between them. The CDR3 runs to 12 residues. CDR3: CASSDPQGPQHF. In DNA form, the CDR3 reads TGCGCCAGCAGTGATCCCCAGGGGCCCCAGCATTTT.

The CDR3 sequence: CASSPPSGRTGELFF. In nucleotides, the CDR3 is TGTGCCAGTAGTCCCCCTAGCGGGAGGACCGGGGAGCTGTTTTTT. The chain links TRBV19 to TRBJ2-2, with 11 bases aligning to TRBD2. The CDR3 has 15 amino acids. The germline V gene encodes CDR1 LNHDA and CDR2 SQIVND (reference sequence). Unmatched junction bases numbered 4, after V lost 5 bases and J lost 5 bases. The whole variable domain, remainder taken from reference TRBV19 and TRBJ2-2, is DGGITQSPKYLFRKEGQNVTLSCEQNLNHDAMYWYRQDPGQGLRLIYYSQIVNDFQKGDIAEGYSVSREKKESFPLTVTSAQKNPTAFYLCASSPPSGRTGELFFGEGSRLTVL.

In its sample, this clone was seen a few times. The chain joins TRBV19 to TRBJ1-2; no firm D call. The CDR3 runs 14 residues. V was clipped by 4 bases and J by 10 bases, with 19 bases between them. Germline CDR1 reads LNHDA; CDR2 reads SQIVND (reference sequence). The CDR3, as DNA: TGTGCCAGTAGTAGGCAGCAGACGGGGTGGGACTACACCTTC. The encoded protein is CASSRQQTGWDYTF. Complete variable domain (other parts from reference TRBV19 and TRBJ1-2): DGGITQSPKYLFRKEGQNVTLSCEQNLNHDAMYWYRQDPGQGLRLIYYSQIVNDFQKGDIAEGYSVSREKKESFPLTVTSAQKNPTAFYLCASSRQQTGWDYTFGSGTRLTVV.

This chain joins TRBV27 and TRBJ1-4; a possible D gene is TRBD1 (6 bases). CDR1 is MNHEY and CDR2 is SMNVEV in the germline V gene (reference sequence). This CDR3 contains 17 residues. V was trimmed by 2 bases and J by 7 bases, leaving 20 bases between them. The CDR3, as DNA: TGTGCCAGCAGTTTAATCCCCTTTGGCGGGGGGGCTGAAAAACTGTTTTTT. Protein product: CASSLIPFGGGAEKLFF. Looking up the rest from reference TRBV27 and TRBJ1-4 gives the full variable domain: EAQVTQNPRYLITVTGKKLTVTCSQNMNHEYMSWYRQDPGLGLRQIYYSMNVEVTDKGDVPEGYKVSRKEKRNFPLILESPSPNQTSLYFCASSLIPFGGGAEKLFFGSGTQLSVL.

This chain joins TRBV5-1 and TRBJ2-7, with 7 bases lining up with TRBD1. CDR1 and CDR2 from the germline V gene are SGHRS and YFSETQ. This CDR3 is 15 amino acids long. V was clipped by 0 bases and J by 3 bases; unmatched bases: 6. CDR3 region: CASSLDKHRGYEQYF. As DNA, the CDR3 is TGCGCCAGCAGCTTGGATAAGCACAGGGGCTACGAGCAGTACTTC.

This chain connects TRBV27 to TRBJ1-2; D might be TRBD1 (5 bases). Germline CDR1 MNHEY, CDR2 SMNVEV (reference sequence). V was cut by 2 bases and J by 4 bases, with 8 bases left in between. The length of the CDR3 is 13 residues. For the CDR3, the DNA is TGTGCCAGCAGTTTAGGGGCGTTCTATGGCTACACCTTC. Translation: CASSLGAFYGYTF.

The chain combines TRBV4-1 with TRBJ2-6; D remains unclear. The CDR3 is 16 residues long. Trimming stripped 0 bases from V and 0 bases from J, with 6 bases between. Per germline, CDR1 MGHRA and CDR2 YSYEKL. The CDR3 loop reads CASSQDRPSGANVLTF. The DNA of the CDR3 is TGCGCCAGCAGCCAAGATCGTCCCTCTGGGGCCAACGTCCTGACTTTC.

V usage is TRBV3-1 (or the pseudogene TRBV3-2) and J usage is TRBJ1-1; 10 bases are shared with TRBD1. The CDR3 runs 17 residues. Trimming took 1 base from V and 0 from J; bases not matched to a gene: 5. Germline V gene sequence: CDR1 LGHDT, CDR2 YNNKEL (reference sequence). CDR3 sequence (DNA): TGTGCCAGCAGCCAAGGGACAGGGGGGACCATGAACACTGAAGCTTTCTTT. It yields the protein CASSQGTGGTMNTEAFF.

The V gene is TRBV4-2, the J gene TRBJ1-4; D remains ambiguous. Trimming shortened V by 2 bases and J by 4 bases, and 14 bases separated the two germline ends. The germline V gene encodes CDR1 LGHNA and CDR2 YNFKEQ. CDR3 length equals 16 residues. For the CDR3, the DNA is TGTGCCAGCAGCCAATCGTATAGACTGAATAATGAAAAACTGTTTTTT. Its protein product is CASSQSYRLNNEKLFF.